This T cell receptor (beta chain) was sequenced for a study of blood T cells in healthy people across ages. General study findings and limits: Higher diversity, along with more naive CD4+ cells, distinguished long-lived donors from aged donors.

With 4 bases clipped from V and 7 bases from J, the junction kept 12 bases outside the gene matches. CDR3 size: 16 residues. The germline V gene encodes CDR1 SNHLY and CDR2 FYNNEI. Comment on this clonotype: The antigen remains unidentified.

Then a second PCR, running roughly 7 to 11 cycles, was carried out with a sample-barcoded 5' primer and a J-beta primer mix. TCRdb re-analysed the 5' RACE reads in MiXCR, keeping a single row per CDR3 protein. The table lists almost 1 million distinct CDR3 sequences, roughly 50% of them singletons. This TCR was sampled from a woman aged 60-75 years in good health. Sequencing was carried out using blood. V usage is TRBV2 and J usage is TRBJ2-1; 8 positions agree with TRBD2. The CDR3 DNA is TGTGCCAGCAGTGGGCAAACCGGTCTAGCGGGTAATGAGCAGTTCTTC. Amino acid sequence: CASSGQTGLAGNEQFF. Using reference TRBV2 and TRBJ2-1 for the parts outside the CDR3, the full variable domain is EPEVTQTPSHQVTQMGQEVILRCVPISNHLYFYWYRQILGQKVEFLVSFYNNEISEKSEIFDDQFSVERPDGSNFTLKIRSTKLEDSAMYFCASSGQTGLAGNEQFFGPGTRLTVL.